The 30 T cell receptor beta chains below all came from one sample that was sequenced in a study of PD-L1 blockade in urothelial cancer. As to time point: pretreatment peripheral blood. Here immunoSEQ multiplex PCR was the method, and the copy in TCRdb shows in-frame clones only, minus some. This sample has about 72,000 clones, with around 85% found just once. The input for sequencing was PBMCs, taken around atezolizumab (anti-PD-L1) treatment. Receptors were obtained from a man aged 55 to 70 with urothelial cancer.

This sequence joins TRBV2 and TRBJ1-5; 7 bases line up with TRBD1. CDR1 is SNHLY and CDR2 is FYNNEI in the germline V gene. V gave up 1 base and J gave up 4 bases; unmatched junction bases: 4. This CDR3 is built from 15 residues. As DNA, the CDR3 is TGTGCCAGCAGTGAAGAGGGGGCGGGAAATCAGCCCCAGCATTTT. It translates to CASSEEGAGNQPQHF.

J is TRBJ2-4 and V is TRBV28; D is uncertain. Deletions cut 2 bases from V and 13 bases from J, with 15 bases between. The CDR3 spans 13 residues. CDR1 and CDR2 (germline): MDHEN, SYDVKM. CDR3 bases: TGTGCCAGCAGTTTAGGGCCGCGCCTTGGCCAGTACTTC. This sequence encodes CASSLGPRLGQYF.

The chain is built from TRBV5-1 and TRBJ2-3, with 8 nucleotides matching TRBD2. V was clipped by 6 bases and J by 1 base; unmatched bases: 7. The germline V gene has CDR1 SGHRS and CDR2 YFSETQ. This CDR3 is built from 15 residues. The CDR3: CASTPGGGRTDTQYF. For the CDR3, the DNA is TGCGCCAGCACCCCCGGGGGGGGCCGCACAGATACGCAGTATTTT. Filled out from reference TRBV5-1 and TRBJ2-3, the complete variable domain reads KAGVTQTPRYLIKTRGQQVTLSCSPISGHRSVSWYQQTPGQGLQFLFEYFSETQRNKGNFPGRFSGRQFSNSRSEMNVSTLELGDSALYLCASTPGGGRTDTQYFGPGTRLTVL.

The CDR3 bases are TGTGCCAGCAGCCAAGTACAGATTACTAACTATGGCTACACCTTC. Translated: CASSQVQITNYGYTF. The chain is built from TRBV4-2 and TRBJ1-2; D is undetermined. Germline V gene data show CDR1 as LGHNA and CDR2 as YNFKEQ. This CDR3 comprises 15 residues. V was pared by 1 base and J by 0 bases, with 9 bases between.

This chain links TRBV19 with TRBJ1-1, with D perhaps TRBD1 (6 bases). The V gene lost 8 bases and the J gene lost 7 bases, with 14 bases spanning the gap. The CDR3 has 12 residues. Germline CDR1 and CDR2: LNHDA and SQIVND (reference sequence). The CDR3 spells CASRSGADEAFF. CDR3 DNA sequence: TGTGCCAGTCGATCAGGGGCAGATGAAGCTTTCTTT.

The genes are TRBV28 and TRBJ1-2; D gene uncertain. This CDR3 comprises 13 residues. V was shortened by 2 bases and J by 7 bases, with 11 bases between the two germline ends. The V gene's germline CDR1 is MDHEN and CDR2 SYDVKM. CDR3 DNA sequence: TGTGCCAGCAGTTTAGGCAGCCCTAGTGGCTACACCTTC. Protein sequence: CASSLGSPSGYTF.

The table lists this clone with a few counts. Here the CDR3 DNA reads TGCAGCGTTGTGATACAGAACTATGGCTACACCTTC. Translation gives CSVVIQNYGYTF. The chain has TRBV29-1 and TRBJ1-2; D remains ambiguous. Germline V gene lookup returns CDR1 SQVTM and CDR2 ANQGSEA. The germline V and J ends were trimmed by 4 bases and 2 bases, with 8 bases remaining between them. The CDR3 spans 12 residues.

The chain couples TRBV19 to TRBJ1-6; TRBD1 matches 7 bases. Germline loops: CDR1 LNHDA, CDR2 SQIVND (reference sequence). V dropped 5 bases and J dropped 11; count of bases not matched to a gene: 12. The CDR3 covers 15 residues. The CDR3 protein is CASSFPGQLGAPLHF. CDR3 nucleotides: TGTGCCAGTAGTTTCCCGGGACAGCTCGGGGCACCCCTCCACTTT.

The rearrangement uses TRBV15 and TRBJ1-5; 10 bases line up with TRBD1. The V gene end was trimmed by 4 bases and the J gene end by 4 bases; junction bases not matched to a gene: 7. The germline CDR1 and CDR2 sequences are LNHNV and YYDKDF (reference sequence). CDR3 length equals 16 residues. The CDR3 DNA sequence: TGTGCCACCAGCAAATGGACAGGGGGGACGAATCAGCCCCAGCATTTT. Protein: CATSKWTGGTNQPQHF.

CDR3 sequence reads: CASSLVGGQVSYNSPLHF. For the CDR3, the DNA is TGTGCCAGCAGCTTAGTGGGGGGGCAGGTATCCTATAATTCACCCCTCCACTTT. This chain uses TRBV11-2 with TRBJ1-6, with D maybe TRBD1 (6 bases). This CDR3 has 18 residues. CDR1 is SGHAT, CDR2 FQNNGV, per germline. Trimming left V 1 base short and J 1 base short, with 14 bases between. The full variable domain, its missing parts supplied by reference TRBV11-2 and TRBJ1-6, is EAGVAQSPRYKIIEKRQSVAFWCNPISGHATLYWYQQILGQGPKLLIQFQNNGVVDDSQLPKDRFSAERLKGVDSTLKIQPAKLEDSAVYLCASSLVGGQVSYNSPLHFGNGTRLTVT.

This chain links TRBV7-3 with TRBJ1-3; no clear D. The CDR3 consists of 16 residues. Trimming took 5 bases from V and 0 from J, leaving 14 bases between them. The germline gives CDR1 SGHTA, CDR2 FQGTGA. CDR3 sequence (DNA): TGTGCCAGCAGCATGGGAGTCAGAGACTCTGGAAACACCATATATTTT. It encodes CASSMGVRDSGNTIYF.

V gene TRBV27 combines with J gene TRBJ2-6; TRBD1 matches 8 bases. This CDR3 has 16 residues. J was trimmed by 4 bases and V by 2 bases; bases with no gene match: 4. Looked up from germline, CDR1 is MNHEY and CDR2 is SMNVEV (reference sequence). DNA of the CDR3: TGTGCCAGCAGTTTACACAGGGGGACGGGGGCCAACGTCCTGACTTTC. This gives the protein CASSLHRGTGANVLTF.

V and J are TRBV5-1 and TRBJ2-1; possible D gene TRBD2, 5 bases. Germline V gene data show CDR1 as SGHRS and CDR2 as YFSETQ. The CDR3 loop spans 15 amino acids. Trimming removed 4 bases at V and 1 base at J, with 12 bases between. This chain's CDR3 is CASSISGDSYNEQFF. The CDR3, as DNA: TGCGCCAGCAGCATAAGCGGTGATTCCTACAATGAGCAGTTCTTC.

The V gene is TRBV18, the J gene TRBJ1-2; tentative D call: TRBD1 (5 bases). V lost 5 bases, J lost 4 bases, and 17 bases lay in between. This CDR3 is built from 15 residues. CDR1 and CDR2 from the germline V gene are KGHSH and LQKENI. The DNA for the CDR3 is TGTGCCAGCTCAGACCAATTGACAGATTCCTATGGCTACACCTTC. This sequence encodes CASSDQLTDSYGYTF. Looking up the rest from reference TRBV18 and TRBJ1-2 gives the full variable domain: NAGVMQNPRHLVRRRGQEARLRCSPMKGHSHVYWYRQLPEEGLKFMVYLQKENIIDESGMPKERFSAEFPKEGPSILRIQQVVRGDSAAYFCASSDQLTDSYGYTFGSGTRLTVV.

J is TRBJ1-4 and V is TRBV5-1; tentatively, D is TRBD1 (6 bases). Trimming pared 1 base from V and 3 bases from J, leaving 16 bases between. CDR1 is SGHRS and CDR2 is YFSETQ in the germline V gene. The CDR3 is 17 amino acids. CDR3 sequence reads: CASSLWGPSLPNEKLFF. As DNA, the CDR3 is TGCGCCAGCAGCTTGTGGGGGCCTAGTCTCCCTAATGAAAAACTGTTTTTT.

The V call is TRBV30, the J call TRBJ2-2; 7 nucleotides agree with TRBD2. The V and J ends lost 3 bases and 0 bases, in that order; junction bases with no gene match: 7. The CDR3 loop spans 16 amino acids. In germline, CDR1 is GTSNPN, CDR2 SVGIG (reference sequence). The CDR3 spells CAWRPSGGTNTGELFF. CDR3 coding DNA: TGTGCCTGGAGACCGTCGGGGGGTACGAACACCGGGGAGCTGTTTTTT.

The gene calls are TRBV2 and TRBJ2-1; 8 bases align to TRBD1. Germline V lookup: CDR1 SNHLY, CDR2 FYNNEI. Unmatched junction bases numbered 9, after V lost 6 bases and J lost 2 bases. This CDR3 is built from 16 residues. CDR3 sequence reads: CASSPTGGYTYNEQFF. The CDR3 nucleotides are TGTGCCAGCAGCCCCACAGGGGGGTACACCTACAATGAGCAGTTCTTC. The whole variable domain, remainder taken from reference TRBV2 and TRBJ2-1, is EPEVTQTPSHQVTQMGQEVILRCVPISNHLYFYWYRQILGQKVEFLVSFYNNEISEKSEIFDDQFSVERPDGSNFTLKIRSTKLEDSAMYFCASSPTGGYTYNEQFFGPGTRLTVL.

The V call is TRBV5-1, the J call TRBJ1-4, with a weak D call TRBD1 (5 bases). This CDR3 comprises 14 residues. Trimming cost V 1 base and J 8 bases, with 12 bases left between them. Germline lookup yields CDR1 SGHRS and CDR2 YFSETQ. CDR3 coding DNA: TGCGCCAGCAGCTTGCGGAGGGGCAGCGAAAAACTGTTTTTT. Amino acid sequence: CASSLRRGSEKLFF. The complete variable domain, with remaining parts taken from reference TRBV5-1 and TRBJ1-4, reads KAGVTQTPRYLIKTRGQQVTLSCSPISGHRSVSWYQQTPGQGLQFLFEYFSETQRNKGNFPGRFSGRQFSNSRSEMNVSTLELGDSALYLCASSLRRGSEKLFFGSGTQLSVL.

J is TRBJ2-7 and V is TRBV28; 11 nucleotides line up with TRBD1. The germline V gene has CDR1 MDHEN and CDR2 SYDVKM. Trimming removed 10 bases from V and 3 bases from J; junction bases left unmatched: 5. This CDR3 comprises 13 residues. The CDR3 loop is CATTGTGGYEQYF. As DNA, the CDR3 is TGTGCCACCACTGGGACAGGGGGCTACGAGCAGTACTTC.

The chain uses TRBV29-1 and TRBJ2-7; weak D call: TRBD1 (5 bases). The CDR3 length is 13 residues. The V gene lost 3 bases and the J gene lost 3 bases, with 12 bases spanning the gap. From germline, CDR1 is SQVTM and CDR2 ANQGSEA. The CDR3 sequence is CSVESDTGYEQYF. The CDR3 DNA reads as TGCAGCGTTGAGTCGGACACGGGCTACGAGCAGTACTTC.

The genes are TRBV23-1 and TRBJ1-2, with D possibly matching TRBD1 (6 bases). TRBV23-1 is marked as an open reading frame, function uncertain. There are 14 residues in the CDR3. With 6 bases removed from V and 6 bases from J, the gap between germline ends came to 17 bases. CDR3 region: CASRLGASCHGYTF. For the CDR3, the DNA is TGCGCCAGCAGGTTGGGGGCCTCCTGTCATGGCTACACCTTC.

This clone appeared a few times. The V gene is TRBV10-2, the J gene TRBJ1-4; 7 bases line up with TRBD1. The CDR3 runs 13 residues. The V gene's germline CDR1 is WSHSY and CDR2 SAAADI. Trimming took 6 bases from V and 2 from J; bases not matched to a gene: 0. The CDR3 bases are TGCGCCAGCAGGGACAGGACTAATGAAAAACTGTTTTTT. Protein sequence: CASRDRTNEKLFF.

The chain combines TRBV9 with TRBJ1-1, with TRBD1 identical over 10 bases. With 2 bases clipped from V and 1 base from J, the junction kept 5 bases outside the gene matches. CDR1 is SGDLS, CDR2 YYNGEE, per germline. CDR3 length equals 16 residues. The chain's CDR3 is CASSVGQGVGNTEAFF. CDR3 nucleotides: TGTGCCAGCAGCGTCGGACAGGGGGTAGGGAACACTGAAGCTTTCTTT.

This chain joins TRBV30 and TRBJ1-3; a weak D match, TRBD1 (6 bases). This CDR3 comprises 15 residues. V was clipped by 0 bases and J by 2 bases, with 11 bases between them. The germline gives CDR1 GTSNPN, CDR2 SVGIG (reference sequence). CDR3 nucleotide sequence: TGTGCCTGGAGTGTAAGCAGGGGAACTGGAAACACCATATATTTT. Amino acids: CAWSVSRGTGNTIYF.

The rearrangement joins TRBV2 to TRBJ2-5; 11 nucleotides align to TRBD1. CDR1 SNHLY and CDR2 FYNNEI come from the germline V gene. The CDR3 has 14 amino acids. V trimming: 7 bases; J trimming: 5 bases; junction bases outside the gene matches: 6. CDR3 residues: CASNPGTGGETQYF. The CDR3 region has the DNA TGTGCCAGCAACCCCGGGACAGGGGGGGAGACCCAGTACTTC.

The chain carries TRBV2 and TRBJ2-2; 10 bases map to TRBD2. J was trimmed by 5 bases and V by 4 bases; bases with no gene match: 4. There are 15 residues in the CDR3. Germline CDR1 and CDR2: SNHLY and FYNNEI. CDR3 protein: CASSVLAGATGELFF. CDR3 nucleotides: TGTGCCAGCAGTGTTCTAGCGGGGGCTACCGGGGAGCTGTTTTTT.

V is TRBV7-2 and J is TRBJ1-1; possibly TRBD1 for D (5 bases). Trimming left V 5 bases short and J 6 bases short, with 13 bases between. Germline lookup yields CDR1 SGHTA and CDR2 FQGNSA. The CDR3 runs 13 residues. CDR3 DNA sequence: TGTGCCAGCAGCCCCGGCAGGGTCCCTGAAGCTTTCTTT. This encodes CASSPGRVPEAFF.

This clone was recorded a few times. J is TRBJ1-6 and V is TRBV18; D might be TRBD1 (6 bases). CDR1 and CDR2 from the germline V gene are KGHSH and LQKENI. The length of the CDR3 is 16 residues. V lost 6 bases to trimming and J lost 0 bases, with 12 bases between them. CDR3 nucleotides: TGTGCCAGCTCCCAAGGACAGAGCTCCTATAATTCACCCCTCCACTTT. Encoded protein: CASSQGQSSYNSPLHF.

The chain links TRBV7-3 to TRBJ2-5, with D perhaps TRBD2 (6 bases). The CDR3 spans 15 residues. The germline CDR1 and CDR2 sequences are SGHTA and FQGTGA. Deletions cut 5 bases from V and 2 bases from J, with 15 bases between. CDR3 bases: TGTGCCAGCAGCCCCACCGGGACTCCACAAGAGACCCAGTACTTC. It specifies CASSPTGTPQETQYF.

The gene calls are TRBV18 and TRBJ2-7; 11 bases line up with TRBD2. The V gene end was trimmed by 1 base and the J gene end by 1 base; junction bases not matched to a gene: 3. CDR1 KGHSH and CDR2 LQKENI come from the germline V gene. The CDR3 totals 16 residues. CDR3 loop: CASSPRSSGGSYEQYF. Here the CDR3 DNA reads TGTGCCAGCTCACCACGGTCTAGCGGGGGGTCCTACGAGCAGTACTTC.